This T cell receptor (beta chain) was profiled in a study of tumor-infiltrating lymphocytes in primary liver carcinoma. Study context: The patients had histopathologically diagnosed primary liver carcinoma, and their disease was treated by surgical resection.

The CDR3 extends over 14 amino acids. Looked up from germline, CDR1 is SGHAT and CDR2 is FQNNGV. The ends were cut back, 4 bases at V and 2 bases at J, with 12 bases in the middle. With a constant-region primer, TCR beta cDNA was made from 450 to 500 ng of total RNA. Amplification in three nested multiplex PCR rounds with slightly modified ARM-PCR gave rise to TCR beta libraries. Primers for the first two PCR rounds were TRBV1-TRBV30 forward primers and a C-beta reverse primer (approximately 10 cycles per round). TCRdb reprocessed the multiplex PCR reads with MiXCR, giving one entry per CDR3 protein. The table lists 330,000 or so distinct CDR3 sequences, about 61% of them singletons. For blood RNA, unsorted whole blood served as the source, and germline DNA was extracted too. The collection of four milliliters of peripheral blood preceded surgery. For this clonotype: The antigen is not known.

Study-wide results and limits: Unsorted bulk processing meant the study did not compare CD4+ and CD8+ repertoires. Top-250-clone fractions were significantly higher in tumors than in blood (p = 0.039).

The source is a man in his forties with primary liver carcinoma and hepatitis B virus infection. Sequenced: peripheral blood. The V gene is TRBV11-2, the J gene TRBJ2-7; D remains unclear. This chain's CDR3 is CASSSGPPAYEQYF. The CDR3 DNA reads TGTGCCAGCAGCTCAGGACCACCGGCCTACGAGCAGTACTTC.